Many counts were recorded for the clone carrying this T cell receptor beta chain. Germline assignment: CDR1 SGHTA and CDR2 FQGNSA. V shed 3 bases and J shed 2 bases, with 13 bases lying between them. This CDR3 is built from 16 residues. The sample originates from a study of T-cell memory formation after mild COVID-19. Overall study: Most TCR clusters belonged to a single donor.

5'RACE, which relied on constant-segment primers, yielded TCR alpha and TCR beta cDNA libraries carrying sample barcodes and UMIs. From the 5' RACE reads, TCRdb called clonotypes with MiXCR, one entry per CDR3 protein. The sample lists about 130,000 distinct CDR3 sequences, 15% to 20% seen once, with about 5% in the top ten. The rearrangement joins TRBV7-2 to TRBJ2-2; D ambiguous. The receptor comes from a man aged 18 to 29 who had mild COVID-19 (a few samples of this study predate the infection). Cell type and time point are not known. Sequences were obtained from PBMCs or a T cell subset sorted from them (not recorded which). CDR3 sequence reads: CASSLWATRNTGELFF. The CDR3 coding sequence is TGTGCCAGCAGCTTGTGGGCCACCAGAAACACCGGGGAGCTGTTTTTT.